The 23 T cell receptor beta chains presented below share a single source sample, sequenced in a study of T cells in Graves' hyperthyroidism and ophthalmopathy. RNA transcripts were the template for amplifying TCR beta CDR3 regions. HTBI primers were employed in a first-round RT-PCR of the TCR CDR3. From the multiplex PCR reads, TCRdb called clonotypes with MiXCR, one entry per CDR3 protein. The sample holds 650,000 to 850,000 distinct CDR3 sequences, approximately 19% seen once. Sequencing was carried out using blood. These receptors were collected from a woman aged 50 to 60 with Graves' hyperthyroidism that later progressed to Graves' ophthalmopathy.

The rearrangement uses TRBV25-1 and TRBJ1-2, with 8 bases that match TRBD1. J lost 2 bases, V lost 4 bases, and 6 bases had no gene match. The CDR3 is 15 residues long. The germline V gene has CDR1 MGHDK and CDR2 SYGVNS. The CDR3 bases are TGTGCCAGCAGTGCTCAGACAGGGGCGAACTATGGCTACACCTTC. Protein product: CASSAQTGANYGYTF.

This clonotype was observed many times. V is TRBV3-1 and J is TRBJ2-7; D is ambiguous. Germline values: CDR1 LGHDT, CDR2 YNNKEL (reference sequence). The CDR3 sequence is 13 residues long. Trimming took off 1 base at V and 3 bases at J, with 7 bases between the two ends. The CDR3 coding sequence is TGTGCCAGCAGCCAAGTGAACGTCTACGAGCAGTACTTC. Translation gives CASSQVNVYEQYF.

J is TRBJ2-3 and V is TRBV14; no clear D gene. V lost 1 base, J lost 2 bases, and 13 bases lay in between. Per germline, CDR1 SGHDN and CDR2 FVKESK. This CDR3 is 16 amino acids long. In DNA, the CDR3 is TGTGCCAGCAGCCAAGTTGGCACGCCGTCCACAGATACGCAGTATTTT. Protein product: CASSQVGTPSTDTQYF.

This clonotype was counted between two and nine times. This rearrangement joins TRBV30 to TRBJ1-2, with 8 bases aligning to TRBD1. The germline V gene has CDR1 GTSNPN and CDR2 SVGIG (reference sequence). V lost 4 bases and J lost 4; bases outside the gene matches: 8. CDR3 size: 14 residues. CDR3 nucleotide sequence: TGTGCCTGGAACCCCAGGGGGCATTCCTATGGCTACACCTTC. Residues: CAWNPRGHSYGYTF.

This clonotype has a count of ten or more. The gene calls are TRBV20-1 and TRBJ2-7; the D call may be TRBD1 or TRBD2 (5 bases each). Looked up from germline, CDR1 is DFQATT and CDR2 is SNEGSKA (reference sequence). This CDR3 has 14 amino acids. The CDR3 is CSAGMTGRSYEQYF. CDR3 sequence (DNA): TGCAGCGCGGGTATGACGGGACGCTCCTACGAGCAGTACTTC.

The chain joins TRBV29-1 to TRBJ1-5; no clear D. V shed 4 bases and J shed 2 bases, with 12 bases lying between them. CDR1 is SQVTM and CDR2 is ANQGSEA in the germline V gene. CDR3 length equals 14 residues. The CDR3 region is CSVAEAGGNQPQHF. As DNA, the CDR3 is TGCAGCGTTGCGGAAGCAGGCGGCAATCAGCCCCAGCATTTT.

This chain joins TRBV12-3 or TRBV12-4 and TRBJ1-1; maybe TRBD1 (5 bases). The CDR3 has 14 residues. Between the trimmed V and J ends, which lost 10 bases and 5 bases, there was a span of 20 bases. This chain's CDR3 is CATIDGGSSTEAFF. The CDR3 DNA reads as TGTGCCACCATCGACGGGGGGTCGTCAACTGAAGCTTTCTTT.

This clonotype was seen at least ten times. The genes are TRBV9 and TRBJ1-5, with no clear D. Trimming removed 4 bases at V and 4 bases at J, with 15 bases between. CDR1 is SGDLS, CDR2 YYNGEE, per germline. The CDR3 contains 15 residues. CDR3 in DNA: TGTGCCAGCAGCCCTAGGGCGGACCTGAATCAGCCCCAGCATTTT. Translation gives CASSPRADLNQPQHF.

This clonotype showed up just a few times. The chain employs TRBV12-3 or TRBV12-4 and TRBJ2-1; D gene uncertain. The CDR3 runs to 16 residues. Trimming took 8 bases from V and 0 from J, leaving 17 bases between them. The CDR3 region is CASGARARSSYNEQFF. DNA for the CDR3: TGTGCCAGCGGAGCCCGGGCGCGTAGCTCCTACAATGAGCAGTTCTTC.

This clonotype appeared a few times. The chain combines TRBV4-1 with TRBJ1-1; D not certain. Between the trimmed V and J ends, which lost 0 bases and 4 bases, there was a span of 9 bases. CDR3 length: 14 amino acids. The germline V gene has CDR1 MGHRA and CDR2 YSYEKL. The chain's CDR3 is CASSQDWGGTEAFF. In DNA, the CDR3 is TGCGCCAGCAGCCAAGATTGGGGTGGCACTGAAGCTTTCTTT.

This clonotype occurred many times. For the CDR3, the DNA is TGCAGTGCTAGCGATATAGCGGGGGCCCGCACAGATACGCAGTATTTT. It encodes CSASDIAGARTDTQYF. The chain combines TRBV20-1 with TRBJ2-3; 9 positions match TRBD2. This CDR3 is 16 amino acids long. CDR1 and CDR2 (germline): DFQATT, SNEGSKA (reference sequence). The junction had 8 bases not matched to a gene; V was cut back by 3 bases and J by 1 base.

The sample holds many counts of this clonotype. The V and J genes are TRBV2 and TRBJ2-2, with D perhaps matching TRBD1 (5 bases). V was trimmed by 8 bases and J by 1 base, leaving 8 bases between them. From germline, CDR1 is SNHLY and CDR2 FYNNEI. The CDR3 contains 13 residues. CDR3 region: CASCRENTGELFF. In DNA form, the CDR3 reads TGTGCCAGCTGCAGGGAGAACACCGGGGAGCTGTTTTTT.

This clonotype was found a few times. The rearrangement uses TRBV5-4 and TRBJ1-1; TRBD1 might be the D (6 bases). Trimming cost V 6 bases and J 4 bases, with 13 bases left between them. CDR1 and CDR2 from the germline V gene are SGHNT and YYREEE (reference sequence). The CDR3 is made up of 13 amino acids. The CDR3 region has the DNA TGTGCCAGCACCAAAACAGGGATCACTGAAGCTTTCTTT. It specifies CASTKTGITEAFF. The whole variable domain, filled in from reference TRBV5-4 and TRBJ1-1, reads ETGVTQSPTHLIKTRGQQVTLRCSSQSGHNTVSWYQQALGQGPQFIFQYYREEENGRGNFPPRFSGLQFPNYSSELNVNALELDDSALYLCASTKTGITEAFFGQGTRLTVV.

This clonotype was seen at least ten times. The chain couples TRBV11-2 to TRBJ1-2; 9 positions match TRBD1. V shed 5 bases and J 8 bases; nucleotides not matched to a gene: 12. The length of the CDR3 is 15 residues. Looked up from germline, CDR1 is SGHAT and CDR2 is FQNNGV. CDR3 sequence reads: CASSRSLQGADGYTF. The CDR3 DNA sequence: TGTGCCAGCAGCCGTAGTTTACAGGGGGCGGACGGCTACACCTTC.

This clonotype was detected only a few times. CDR3 region: CASSLSLAGQGNNEQFF. Written as DNA, the CDR3 is TGCGCCAGCAGCTTGTCGTTGGCGGGACAGGGGAACAATGAGCAGTTCTTC. V is TRBV5-1 and J is TRBJ2-1; 10 bases are shared with TRBD1. Germline CDR1 and CDR2: SGHRS and YFSETQ. The junction had 9 bases not matched to a gene; V was cut back by 1 base and J by 5 bases. The CDR3 contains 17 residues. Based on the CDR3 plus reference TRBV5-1 and TRBJ2-1, the full variable domain is KAGVTQTPRYLIKTRGQQVTLSCSPISGHRSVSWYQQTPGQGLQFLFEYFSETQRNKGNFPGRFSGRQFSNSRSEMNVSTLELGDSALYLCASSLSLAGQGNNEQFFGPGTRLTVL.

The V and J genes are TRBV19 and TRBJ2-2; 10 bases are shared with TRBD2. V was clipped by 2 bases and J by 6 bases; unmatched bases: 12. Germline V lookup: CDR1 LNHDA, CDR2 SQIVND (reference sequence). This CDR3 spans 18 amino acids. The CDR3 coding sequence is TGTGCCAGTAGTATAAGGCGAGGAGCGGGGGGGCTCCCCGGGGAGCTGTTTTTT. This sequence encodes CASSIRRGAGGLPGELFF.

This clonotype occurred many times. This chain uses TRBV7-3 with TRBJ2-7; tentative D call: TRBD1 (6 bases). The V gene's germline CDR1 is SGHTA and CDR2 FQGTGA. The CDR3 length is 16 residues. Trimming shortened V by 6 bases and J by 4 bases, and 22 bases separated the two germline ends. For the CDR3, the DNA is TGTGCCAGCAGTTTCCAACCGGGACAAGGAACATACGAGCAGTACTTC. Translation gives CASSFQPGQGTYEQYF.

DNA of the CDR3: TGCAGTGCTTTCCGGGACAGTTTTACCTACGAGCAGTACTTC. Translating it yields CSAFRDSFTYEQYF. The V and J genes are TRBV20-1 and TRBJ2-7; 7 bases line up with TRBD1. Germline CDR1 and CDR2: DFQATT and SNEGSKA (reference sequence). With 5 bases clipped from V and 2 bases from J, the junction kept 9 bases outside the gene matches. CDR3 length: 14 amino acids.

For this clonotype: Germline and junction disagree at one end, which may indicate a read error. The V and J genes are TRBV20-1 and TRBJ2-5; 16 bases are shared with TRBD2. The CDR3 runs 20 residues. CDR1 is DFQATT, CDR2 SNEGSKA, per germline (reference sequence). In DNA, the CDR3 is TGCAGTGCTAGAGATCCGCTGGGACTAGCGGGGGGGACGTACCAAGAGGCCCAGTACTTC. As protein: CSARDPLGLAGGTYQEAQYF.

J is TRBJ1-5 and V is TRBV11-1; 7 bases align to TRBD1. The V and J ends lost 5 bases and 5 bases, in that order; junction bases with no gene match: 9. This CDR3 region has 15 residues. The germline CDR1 and CDR2 sequences are SGHAT and FQDESV (reference sequence). The CDR3 bases are TGTGCCAGCAGCAACGGACAGGCAGGGGATCAGCCCCAGCATTTT. Translated, it gives CASSNGQAGDQPQHF.

This clonotype showed up many times. J is TRBJ2-7 and V is TRBV7-9; TRBD1 agrees at 12 bases. The germline V gene has CDR1 SEHNR and CDR2 FQNEAQ (reference sequence). The CDR3 length is 17 residues. Trimming cost V 5 bases and J 6 bases; bases outside gene matches: 14. This CDR3 is CASSAPLPGTGGLEQYF. DNA of the CDR3: TGTGCCAGCAGCGCCCCCCTGCCCGGGACAGGGGGCCTCGAGCAGTACTTC.

This clonotype was detected many times. This chain links TRBV30 with TRBJ2-7; 14 nucleotides line up with TRBD2. Germline CDR1 is GTSNPN and CDR2 is SVGIG (reference sequence). CDR3 length equals 16 residues. V dropped 1 base and J dropped 4; count of bases not matched to a gene: 6. In nucleotides, the CDR3 is TGTGCCTGGAGTGGCCCAGGGACTAGCGGGGGATACGAGCAGTACTTC. Its protein product is CAWSGPGTSGGYEQYF.

The chain recombines TRBV6-5 with TRBJ2-2; 7 nucleotides agree with TRBD1. In germline, CDR1 is MNHEY, CDR2 SVGAGI. V trimming: 4 bases; J trimming: 7 bases; junction bases outside the gene matches: 9. This CDR3 has 15 residues. The CDR3 reads CASSSRQGIYGELFF. The CDR3 nucleotides are TGTGCCAGCAGTTCCAGACAGGGAATATACGGGGAGCTGTTTTTT.